The 5 T cell receptor beta chains below all came from one sample that was sequenced in a study of CD8+CD57+ T cells in acquired aplastic anemia. Selection for sequencing was limited to patients who had shown CD8+CD57+ cell expansion by flow cytometry. Genomic DNA provided the template from which TCR beta VDJ and CDR3 profiles were obtained. TCRdb reanalysed the reads using MiXCR and keeps one entry per CDR3 protein. In the table there are about 180,000 distinct CDR3 sequences, 48% of which are singletons. Sequenced: sorted CD4+, CD8+, or CD8+CD57+ T cells (not recorded which) from PBMCs. The receptors derive from a human donor with aplastic anemia.

This clonotype was detected ten times or more. The V gene is TRBV12-3 or TRBV12-4, the J gene TRBJ2-2; TRBD1 aligns across 7 bases. The ends lost 3 bases at V and 6 bases at J; junction bases unmatched: 4. This CDR3 region has 14 residues. The CDR3 region has the DNA TGTGCCAGCAGTTTGACCCAGGGGGCCGGGGAGCTGTTTTTT. Translation: CASSLTQGAGELFF.

A remark on this clonotype: A much larger clonotype is one base distant, so this may be a read error. The chain links TRBV6-4 to TRBJ2-1; D may be TRBD1 (5 bases). V shed 3 bases and J shed 9 bases, with 12 bases lying between them. Germline CDR1 reads MRHNA; CDR2 reads SNTAGT. This CDR3 is 13 amino acids long. The CDR3 coding sequence is TGTGCCAGCAGTGAAGTCAGGGAAGGTGAGCAGTTCTTC. Translating it yields CASSEVREGEQFF.

The table lists this clonotype with many counts. V and J are TRBV4-1 and TRBJ2-7; 7 bases match TRBD2. Germline loops: CDR1 MGHRA, CDR2 YSYEKL. V was clipped by 4 bases and J by 2 bases; unmatched bases: 11. The CDR3 is 16 amino acids. In DNA, the CDR3 is TGCGCCAGCAGCCTTAGCCGACTAGCTGACACCTACGAGCAGTACTTC. Its protein product is CASSLSRLADTYEQYF.

Notes on this clonotype: Germline and junction disagree at one end, which may indicate a read error. The CDR3 DNA is TGCGCCAGCAGATCTTTCTCCGGGGCAGCCAATTCTAACTATGGCTACACCTTT. This translates into CASRSFSGAANSNYGYTF. V and J are TRBV5-1 and TRBJ1-2; perhaps TRBD1 as D (5 bases). The CDR3 spans 18 residues. CDR1 is SGHRS and CDR2 is YFSETQ in the germline V gene.

This clonotype has at least ten counts. The gene calls are TRBV19 and TRBJ2-5; TRBD1 agrees at 10 bases. The CDR3 has 15 amino acids. Germline V CDR1 and CDR2: LNHDA, SQIVND (reference sequence). Unmatched junction bases numbered 5, after V lost 5 bases and J lost 2 bases. CDR3 in amino acids: CASSRRTGGQETQYF. DNA for the CDR3: TGTGCCAGTAGTCGAAGGACAGGGGGGCAAGAGACCCAGTACTTC.